This T cell receptor (beta chain) was obtained from a study of blood T cell repertoires in COVID-19 (dated by TCRdb to 2018 to 2020). Regarding the study in general: Samples covering the acute and convalescent phases of COVID-19 were provided by collaborators in the United States, Italy and Spain. The prospective study material was composed of cDNA or gDNA derived from T cells, B-cell-depleted T cells, or PBMCs. The dataset comprised deeply sampled blood TCRbeta repertoires from subjects exposed to, actively infected with, or recovered from COVID-19. The repertoires were released in a freely available public database intended as a resource for research on the immune response to SARS-CoV-2. Samples were obtained from the ongoing ImmuneRACE study (first 160 participants) and from 950 to 1,500 subjects provided by 6 global collaborators. Sample metadata almost always included a de-identified subject ID, COVID-19 status, age in years and sex. HLA class I and class II types, where available, came from metadata supplied by the sample provider rather than from assay-based typing. The paper's findings and limits, for the study overall: Clinical and demographic metadata were provided uncurated, with the amount varying by source and participant.

Points on this clone: What antigen it recognizes has not been identified. Base quality data are lacking; no much larger clone is found one base away.

TCRbeta CDR3 regions were amplified from genomic DNA by means of the immunoSEQ Assay, a bias-controlled multiplex PCR. In the authors' own workflow: Within the assay, amplification of reference gene primers was used to estimate how many nucleated cells each sample contained. To quantify the absolute abundance of each unique TCRbeta CDR3 rearrangement, sequence reads were collapsed and filtered. For each sample, productive Simpson clonality was calculated by taking the square root of Simpson's diversity index across productive rearrangements. In TCRdb, the immuneACCESS table is reduced to in-frame sequences with V and J assigned. These tables do not hold every clone; where another copy was compared, an unresolved V gene accounts for under half, and the others remain unexplained. V and J calls and clone size come straight from that table; D and trimming were deduced from the DNA. A total of 250,000 or so clones appear in this sample, roughly 88% of them only once. Roughly 6% of the sample is taken by the ten largest.

One collaborating source in Seattle enrolled patients during active infection and followed them longitudinally through the course of disease. The collaborating institutions used their own protocols to collect whole blood in K2EDTA tubes. For TCRbeta analysis, collaborator samples were shipped as frozen whole blood, as isolated PBMCs, or as DNA extracted from either sample type. CDR1 and CDR2, per the germline V gene (reference sequence), are MNHNY and SVGAGI. Including cysteine and phenylalanine, the CDR3 has 16 amino acids. Only the CDR3 DNA stays, 48 bases, in frame from base 1. Unmatched junction bases come to 7, with V trimmed by 2 bases and J by 2 bases.

The sequence joins TRBV6-6 to TRBJ2-7, with 9 bases in between that match TRBD1. Sequencing was performed on peripheral blood. This TCR came from a woman younger than 45 with COVID-19, enrolled during active disease. The CDR3 region reads CASSYTGDREAYEQYF. The DNA reads as follows: TGTGCCAGCAGTTACACCGGGGACAGGGAGGCCTACGAGCAGTACTTC.